Shown below are 16 T cell receptor beta chains from a single sample sequenced in a study of shared clonotypes between healthy human individuals. Profiled with immunoSEQ multiplex PCR; TCRdb holds only in-frame clones, not every one. This sample carries over 2 million clones, around 93% of them seen once, and the ten largest clones take around 0.35%. Sequencing used naive CD4+ T cells from PBMCs. As for subset: CD45RA+ positively selected. Receptors were obtained from a man in his late teens or twenties in good health. Some clones in this sample may be carry-over from other donors' samples.

The chain combines TRBV11-3 with TRBJ2-5; 10 bases line up with TRBD1. The CDR3 runs to 15 residues. V lost 5 bases and J lost 1; bases outside the gene matches: 4. Per the germline V gene, CDR1 is SGHNT and CDR2 is YENEEA. The CDR3 is CASSPDRGRQETQYF. For the CDR3, the DNA is TGTGCCAGCAGCCCCGACAGGGGGCGCCAAGAGACCCAGTACTTC.

This chain joins TRBV11-3 and TRBJ2-1; no clear D. Trimming pared 5 bases from V and 8 bases from J, leaving 13 bases between. Germline V CDR1 and CDR2: SGHNT, YENEEA. This CDR3 comprises 13 residues. The CDR3 DNA is TGTGCCAGCAGCCCAACCGAGTTGGATGAGCAGTTCTTC. It is translated as CASSPTELDEQFF.

The chain is built from TRBV9 and TRBJ2-1, with D unresolved. The CDR3 totals 14 residues. Germline assignment: CDR1 SGDLS and CDR2 YYNGEE. V lost 3 bases and J lost 0, with 7 bases in between. CDR3: CASSASASYNEQFF. The CDR3, as DNA: TGTGCCAGCAGCGCCTCAGCCTCCTACAATGAGCAGTTCTTC.

This chain connects TRBV5-4 to TRBJ2-5; D remains ambiguous. The assigned J gene may be wrong: the sequence end matches TRBJ2-7 better. CDR3 length: 13 amino acids. CDR1 is SGHNT and CDR2 is YYREEE in the germline V gene (reference sequence). The CDR3 sequence: CASSLDRYYEQYF. DNA of the CDR3: TGTGCCAGCAGCTTGGACCGTTACTACGAGCAGTACTTC.

The chain joins TRBV6-5 to TRBJ1-4; unclear D gene. The V gene's germline CDR1 is MNHEY and CDR2 SVGAGI. The CDR3 sequence is 15 residues long. The V and J ends lost 3 bases and 4 bases respectively, with 12 bases between them. Here the CDR3 DNA reads TGTGCCAGCAGTTATCGTCGGCATTTTAATGAAAAACTGTTTTTT. Its protein product is CASSYRRHFNEKLFF.

This chain uses TRBV5-1 with TRBJ1-1; TRBD1 might be the D (6 bases). V shed 0 bases and J shed 5 bases, with 17 bases lying between them. From germline, CDR1 is SGHRS and CDR2 YFSETQ. The CDR3 totals 16 residues. CDR3 in amino acids: CASSLGGQSGGTEAFF. DNA for the CDR3: TGCGCCAGCAGCTTGGGCGGACAGTCGGGAGGGACTGAAGCTTTCTTT.

Note on this clone: This CDR3 is also generated by other DNA sequences in the sample. The V call is TRBV9, the J call TRBJ1-2; TRBD1 matches at 8 bases. This CDR3 spans 14 amino acids. Germline V gives CDR1 SGDLS, CDR2 YYNGEE. Trimming removed 3 bases from V and 2 bases from J; junction bases left unmatched: 3. The CDR3 bases are TGTGCCAGCAGCGGTGGACAGGGCAACTATGGCTACACCTTC. The encoded protein is CASSGGQGNYGYTF.

As concerns this clone: The same CDR3 is also encoded by other DNA sequences in this sample. The chain combines TRBV19 with TRBJ1-2, with D uncertain. Germline CDR1 LNHDA, CDR2 SQIVND (reference sequence). This CDR3 contains 12 residues. Trimming took 5 bases from V and 3 from J, leaving 7 bases between them. CDR3 coding DNA: TGTGCCAGTAGTCGAGTGGACTATGGCTACACCTTC. It specifies CASSRVDYGYTF. The variable domain in full, completed from reference TRBV19 and TRBJ1-2, reads DGGITQSPKYLFRKEGQNVTLSCEQNLNHDAMYWYRQDPGQGLRLIYYSQIVNDFQKGDIAEGYSVSREKKESFPLTVTSAQKNPTAFYLCASSRVDYGYTFGSGTRLTVV.

J is TRBJ1-2 and V is TRBV2; 8 bases match TRBD1. Germline loops: CDR1 SNHLY, CDR2 FYNNEI. The CDR3 has 14 amino acids. V dropped 4 bases and J dropped 4; count of bases not matched to a gene: 5. CDR3 coding DNA: TGTGCCAGCAGTGTGGGACAGGATCTCTATGGCTACACCTTC. Its translation is CASSVGQDLYGYTF. Using reference TRBV2 and TRBJ1-2 for the parts outside the CDR3, the full variable domain is EPEVTQTPSHQVTQMGQEVILRCVPISNHLYFYWYRQILGQKVEFLVSFYNNEISEKSEIFDDQFSVERPDGSNFTLKIRSTKLEDSAMYFCASSVGQDLYGYTFGSGTRLTVV.

The chain links TRBV28 to TRBJ2-7; TRBD1 matches 8 bases. V dropped 7 bases and J dropped 6; count of bases not matched to a gene: 8. CDR1 is MDHEN, CDR2 SYDVKM, per germline. CDR3 size: 13 residues. This CDR3 is CASTPDRDGEQYF. The CDR3 bases are TGTGCCAGCACCCCGGACAGGGACGGCGAGCAGTACTTC.

The CDR3 spells CASNREGNTIYF. The CDR3 nucleotides are TGTGCCAGCAACAGGGAAGGAAACACCATATATTTT. This sequence joins TRBV6-6 and TRBJ1-3, with a weak D call TRBD1 (6 bases). V dropped 7 bases and J dropped 4 bases, with 8 bases sitting between them. The CDR3 spans 12 residues. CDR1 is MNHNY and CDR2 is SVGAGI in the germline V gene (reference sequence).

The chain is built from TRBV5-5 and TRBJ1-1; 10 bases map to TRBD1. CDR1 SGHKS and CDR2 YYEKEE come from the germline V gene (reference sequence). The CDR3 has 17 amino acids. V shed 4 bases and J 3 bases; nucleotides not matched to a gene: 12. CDR3 DNA: TGTGCCAGCAGCCCAGGGGGGCGTGGACAGGGGGACACTGAAGCTTTCTTT. Its translation: CASSPGGRGQGDTEAFF.

The chain employs TRBV10-2 and TRBJ2-4; 9 bases fit TRBD1. This CDR3 is built from 16 residues. Losses at the gene ends were 4 bases for V and 0 bases for J; bases not matched to a gene: 4. Germline V gene lookup returns CDR1 WSHSY and CDR2 SAAADI. The CDR3 nucleotides read TGCGCCAGCAGTGGTTGGGACAGGGAAGCCAAAAACATTCAGTACTTC. It specifies CASSGWDREAKNIQYF.

Details on this clone: Other DNA sequences in the sample encode the same CDR3. The chain joins TRBV12-5 to TRBJ1-5; possibly TRBD1 for D (5 bases). The V and J ends lost 6 bases and 4 bases respectively, with 7 bases between them. There are 12 residues in the CDR3. Germline V CDR1 and CDR2: LGHNT, FRNRAP. The DNA for the CDR3 is TGTGCTAGTGGCCAGGGTAATCAGCCCCAGCATTTT. It translates to CASGQGNQPQHF.

This rearrangement joins TRBV28 to TRBJ1-4; TRBD1 agrees at 8 bases. Trimming removed 5 bases from V and 5 bases from J; junction bases left unmatched: 7. In germline, CDR1 is MDHEN, CDR2 SYDVKM. This CDR3 comprises 15 residues. The CDR3 spells CASSHLGTGNEKLFF. The CDR3 DNA reads as TGTGCCAGCAGTCATCTAGGGACAGGAAATGAAAAACTGTTTTTT.

J is TRBJ2-1 and V is TRBV7-6; D perhaps matches TRBD1 (5 bases). CDR3 length: 13 residues. Trimming took 3 bases from V and 3 from J, leaving 6 bases between them. CDR1 SGHVS and CDR2 FNYEAQ come from the germline V gene. The CDR3 bases are TGTGCCAGCAGCTTCACAGGCTACAATGAGCAGTTCTTC. This gives the protein CASSFTGYNEQFF.